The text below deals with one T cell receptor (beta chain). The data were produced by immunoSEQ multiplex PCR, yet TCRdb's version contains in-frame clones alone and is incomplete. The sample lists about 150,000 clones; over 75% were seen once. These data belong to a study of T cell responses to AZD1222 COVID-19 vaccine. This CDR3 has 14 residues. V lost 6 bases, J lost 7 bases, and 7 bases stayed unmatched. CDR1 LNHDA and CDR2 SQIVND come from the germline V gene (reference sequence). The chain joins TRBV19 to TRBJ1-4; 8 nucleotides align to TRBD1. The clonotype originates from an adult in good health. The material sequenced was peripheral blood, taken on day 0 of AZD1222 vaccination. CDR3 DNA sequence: TGTGCCAGTAGCGGACAGGGTCTGGGTGAAAAACTGTTTTTT. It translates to CASSGQGLGEKLFF.